The present T cell receptor (beta chain) was sequenced within a study of T cells after yellow fever vaccination. The study, taken as a whole, reports: Although the secondary response was weaker, it peaked faster, at day 5 versus 15. One caveat is that FACS-sorted repertoires could contain abundant clonotypes contaminating from the bulk population.

TCRdb itself ran the 5' RACE reads through MiXCR, one entry per CDR3 protein. The repertoire consists of roughly 320,000 distinct CDR3 sequences, with roughly 10% occurring once and the leading ten covering about 3%. This clonotype has a count of ten or more. Its specificity is not known. This receptor was taken from a man in his late teens or twenties who received the YFV17D yellow fever vaccine. The sequenced sample was CD4+ T cells sorted from PBMCs, obtained 45 days after the yellow fever booster vaccination.

The CDR3 DNA sequence: TGTGCCAGCTCGTCCGACCAAGAGACCCAGTACTTC. This sequence encodes CASSSDQETQYF. The rearrangement links TRBV18 to TRBJ2-5; D ambiguous. Trimming pared 6 bases from V and 0 bases from J, leaving 5 bases between. CDR1 and CDR2 (germline): KGHSH, LQKENI. There are 12 residues in the CDR3.